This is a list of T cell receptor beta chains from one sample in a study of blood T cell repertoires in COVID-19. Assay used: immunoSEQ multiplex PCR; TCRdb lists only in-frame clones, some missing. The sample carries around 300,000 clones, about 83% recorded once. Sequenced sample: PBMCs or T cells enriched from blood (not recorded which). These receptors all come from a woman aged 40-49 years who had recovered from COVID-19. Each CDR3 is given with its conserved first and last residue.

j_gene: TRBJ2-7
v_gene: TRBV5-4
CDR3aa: CASSPQGAGYEQYF

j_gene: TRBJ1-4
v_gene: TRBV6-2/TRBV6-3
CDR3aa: CASSRALMNEKLFF

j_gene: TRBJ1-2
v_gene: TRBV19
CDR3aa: CASSSRGFYGYTF

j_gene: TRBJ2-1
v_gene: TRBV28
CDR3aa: CASSYGTGEYRSSYNEQFF

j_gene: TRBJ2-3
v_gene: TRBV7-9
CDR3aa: CASSVPSGRGGTDTQYF

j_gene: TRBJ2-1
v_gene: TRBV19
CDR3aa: CASSMSSGRALPEQFF

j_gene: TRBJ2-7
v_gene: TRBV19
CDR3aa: CASSQRDGSSYEQYF

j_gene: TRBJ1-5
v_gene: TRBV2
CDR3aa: CASSPTDLSNQPQHF

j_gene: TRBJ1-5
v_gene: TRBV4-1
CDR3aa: CASSQDTGTRRKPQHF

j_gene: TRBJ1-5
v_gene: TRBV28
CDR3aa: CASSPPSWPQHF

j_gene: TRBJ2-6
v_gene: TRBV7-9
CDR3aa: CASSSGQGMNSGANVLTF

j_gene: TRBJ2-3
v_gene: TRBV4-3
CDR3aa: CASSQAGDPDTQYF

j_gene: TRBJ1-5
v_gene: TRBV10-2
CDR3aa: CASSDRVGNQPQHF

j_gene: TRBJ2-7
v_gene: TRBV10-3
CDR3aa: CAISEQQNYEQYF

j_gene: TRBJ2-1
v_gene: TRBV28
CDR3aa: CASSSLGQDDNEQFF

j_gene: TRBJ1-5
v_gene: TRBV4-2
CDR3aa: CASSPSQGSNQPQHF

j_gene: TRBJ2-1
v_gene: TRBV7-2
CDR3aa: CASSSRLAPRDEQFF

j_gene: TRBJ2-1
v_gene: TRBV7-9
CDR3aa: CASTLAGGGEQFF

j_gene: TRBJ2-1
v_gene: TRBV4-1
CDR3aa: CASSPTGGRGYNEQFF

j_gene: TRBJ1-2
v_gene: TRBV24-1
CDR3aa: CATSDSDGSYGYTF

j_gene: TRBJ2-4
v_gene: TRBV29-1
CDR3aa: CSARPRVSGAKNIQYF

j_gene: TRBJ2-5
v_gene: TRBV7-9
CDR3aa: CASSYEGVGETQYF

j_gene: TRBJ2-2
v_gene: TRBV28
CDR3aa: CASSLAGAHSTTGELFF

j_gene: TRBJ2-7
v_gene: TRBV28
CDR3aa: CASKEATRSYEQYF

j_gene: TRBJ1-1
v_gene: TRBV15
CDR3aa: CATSGRDRGFDFF

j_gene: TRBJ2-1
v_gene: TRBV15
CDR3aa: CATSSGLGLLIGEQFF

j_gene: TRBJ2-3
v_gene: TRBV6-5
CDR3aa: CASSYAEGYTDTQYF

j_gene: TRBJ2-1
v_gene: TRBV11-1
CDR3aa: CASSLVEASSYNEQFF

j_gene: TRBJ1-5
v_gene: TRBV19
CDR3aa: CASSIGRENQPQHF

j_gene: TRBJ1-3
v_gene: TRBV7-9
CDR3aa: CASSYRTDGNTIYF

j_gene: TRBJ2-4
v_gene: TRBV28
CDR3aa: CASSSGRAKNIQYF

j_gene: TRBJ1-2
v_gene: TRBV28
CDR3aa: CASSPAGGQGLYGYTF

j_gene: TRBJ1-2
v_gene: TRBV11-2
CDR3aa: CASSLDSWAGYTF

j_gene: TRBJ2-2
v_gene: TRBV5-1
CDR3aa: CASSQDWNTGELFF

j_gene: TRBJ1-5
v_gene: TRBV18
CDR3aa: CASSTGGNQPQHF

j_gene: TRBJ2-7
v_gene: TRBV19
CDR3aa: CASSMAGGTYEQYF

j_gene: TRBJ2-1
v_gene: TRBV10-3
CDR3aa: CAISGGGLTNEQFF

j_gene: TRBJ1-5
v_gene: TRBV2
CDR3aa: CASRPSDEENQPQHF

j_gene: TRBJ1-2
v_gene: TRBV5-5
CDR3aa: CASSWTGGLPYGYTF

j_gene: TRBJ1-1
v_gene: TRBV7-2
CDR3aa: CASSGGAVGTEAFF

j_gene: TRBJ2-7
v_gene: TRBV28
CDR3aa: CASDELDRAREQYF

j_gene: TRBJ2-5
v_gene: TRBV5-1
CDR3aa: CASSLGGQEETQYF

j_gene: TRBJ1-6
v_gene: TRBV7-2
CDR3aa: CASSLVGTYNSPLHF

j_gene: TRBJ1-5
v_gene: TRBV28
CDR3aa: CASSLSGQPQHF

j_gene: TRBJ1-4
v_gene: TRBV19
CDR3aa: CASTQVGAGTGTNEKLFF

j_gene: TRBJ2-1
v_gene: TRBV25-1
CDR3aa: CASSSYGVNEQFF

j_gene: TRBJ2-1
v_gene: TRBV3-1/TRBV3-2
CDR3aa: CASSQSGRRTDEQFF

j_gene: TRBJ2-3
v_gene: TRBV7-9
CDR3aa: CASSLSRQPTDTQYF

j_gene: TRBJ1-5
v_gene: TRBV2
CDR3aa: CASSEETGVNQPQHF

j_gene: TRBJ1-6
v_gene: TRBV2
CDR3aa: CASRRGGSPLHF

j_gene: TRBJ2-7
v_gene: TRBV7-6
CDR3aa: CASSLGRAYEQYF

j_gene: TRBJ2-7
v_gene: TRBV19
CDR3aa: CASSMGRTGSEQYF